Included here is one T cell receptor beta chain sequence, with context. These data belong to a study of blood T cell repertoires in COVID-19. Across the study: Sample material is recorded as cDNA or gDNA derived from T cells, B-cell-depleted T cells, or PBMCs.

Study processing details: Estimates of nucleated cell counts were drawn from the amplification of reference gene primers. Sequencing used immunoSEQ multiplex PCR; TCRdb keeps in-frame clones, though not all of them. V, J and clone size derive from that table, while D and trimming were established from the DNA sequence. Among hundreds of thousands of clones listed, roughly 82% were seen once. Material: peripheral blood. The sequence was collected from a woman of 80 years or more with active or convalescent COVID-19.

The chain's CDR3 is CAAGTSGGPSSYNEQFF. Here the CDR3 DNA reads TGTGCCGCCGGGACTAGCGGGGGCCCTAGCTCCTACAATGAGCAGTTCTTC. The chain links TRBV19 to TRBJ2-1; 14 bases match TRBD2. The junction had 9 bases not matched to a gene; V was cut back by 11 bases and J by 0 bases. CDR3 size: 17 residues. The germline CDR1 and CDR2 sequences are LNHDA and SQIVND (reference sequence). The full variable domain, rest sourced from reference TRBV19 and TRBJ2-1, is DGGITQSPKYLFRKEGQNVTLSCEQNLNHDAMYWYRQDPGQGLRLIYYSQIVNDFQKGDIAEGYSVSREKKESFPLTVTSAQKNPTAFYLCAAGTSGGPSSYNEQFFGPGTRLTVL.